A selection of T cell receptor beta chains follows, all from one sample in a study of T-cell reconstitution after alpha-beta-depleted transplantation in children. In TCRdb, the PCR reads were re-called with MiXCR into one record per CDR3 protein. The sample has around 270,000 distinct CDR3 sequences, over 9.5% seen once; the top ten hold roughly 7.1%. This specimen was PBMCs, taken before TCRalphabeta/CD19-depleted stem cell transplant. These receptor sequences come from a boy in the first two years of life with acute myeloid leukemia, due to receive a stem cell transplant. Each CDR3 is given with its conserved first and last residue. The D gene is left open where the match is weak. Size tells how often a clone was seen (once, few, many) or the class of an expanded clone, and some rows leave it out.

V gene: TRBV5-8; clone size: many; J gene: TRBJ2-1; D gene: TRBD2; CDR3 DNA: TGTGCCAGCAGCCCGACGGGACTAGGAGACAATGAGCAGTTCTTC; CDR3 protein: CASSPTGLGDNEQFF
V gene: TRBV7-2; clone size: .; J gene: TRBJ2-1; D gene: .; CDR3 DNA: TGTGCCAGCAGTGACGGGTACAATGAGCAGTTCTTC; CDR3 protein: CASSDGYNEQFF
V gene: TRBV24-1; clone size: many; J gene: TRBJ2-3; D gene: .; CDR3 DNA: TGTGCCACCAGTGATTTGAACAGTCGGAATACGCAGTATTTT; CDR3 protein: CATSDLNSRNTQYF
V gene: TRBV10-3; clone size: many; J gene: TRBJ2-4; D gene: TRBD2; CDR3 DNA: TGTGCCATCAGTGATACTAGCGGGGGACCTAACCAAAACATTCAGTACTTC; CDR3 protein: CAISDTSGGPNQNIQYF
V gene: TRBV10-3; clone size: many; J gene: TRBJ2-3; D gene: TRBD2; CDR3 DNA: TGTGCCATCAGTGGGAGCGGGAGGCGCACAGATACGCAGTATTTT; CDR3 protein: CAISGSGRRTDTQYF
V gene: TRBV12-3/TRBV12-4; clone size: many; J gene: TRBJ1-3; D gene: .; CDR3 DNA: TGTGCCAGCAGTCCCTGGGGCTCTGGAAACACCATATATTTT; CDR3 protein: CASSPWGSGNTIYF
V gene: TRBV7-2; clone size: few; J gene: TRBJ2-6; D gene: TRBD2; CDR3 DNA: TGTGCCAGCAGCTTAGGGCGGGAGGGCGCCCTCCGCCTCGGGGCCAACGTCCTGACTTTC; CDR3 protein: CASSLGREGALRLGANVLTF
V gene: TRBV27; clone size: .; J gene: TRBJ1-1; D gene: .; CDR3 DNA: TGTGCCAGCAGTTTAAGCAGGGGCACTGAAGCTTTCTTT; CDR3 protein: CASSLSRGTEAFF
V gene: TRBV12-3/TRBV12-4; clone size: many; J gene: TRBJ1-1; D gene: .; CDR3 DNA: TGTGCCAGCAGTTCTCGGGCGGTGGAAGCTTTCTTT; CDR3 protein: CASSSRAVEAFF
V gene: TRBV12-3/TRBV12-4; clone size: .; J gene: TRBJ2-1; D gene: TRBD2; CDR3 DNA: TGTGCCATCTGTTTAGCGGGACTAGCGGGGGGTTTCTACAATGAGCAGTTCTTC; CDR3 protein: CAICLAGLAGGFYNEQFF
V gene: TRBV29-1; clone size: many; J gene: TRBJ2-5; D gene: .; CDR3 DNA: TGCAGCGTTGCTTCCCCGGTTCTCCCCAAAAAGACCCAGTACTTC; CDR3 protein: CSVASPVLPKKTQYF
V gene: TRBV4-2; clone size: many; J gene: TRBJ2-1; D gene: TRBD2; CDR3 DNA: TGTGCCAGCAGCCCCGGACTAGCGGGCGCTGAGCAGTTCTTC; CDR3 protein: CASSPGLAGAEQFF
V gene: TRBV3-1; clone size: many; J gene: TRBJ2-7; D gene: .; CDR3 DNA: TGTGCCAGCAGCCAACCTCTCGGGCCCTACGAGCAGTACTTC; CDR3 protein: CASSQPLGPYEQYF
V gene: TRBV4-1; clone size: many; J gene: TRBJ1-1; D gene: TRBD1; CDR3 DNA: TGCGCCAGCAGCCAAGAGGGCACAGGGGGCTTGACCACTGAAGCTTTCTTT; CDR3 protein: CASSQEGTGGLTTEAFF
V gene: TRBV9; clone size: many; J gene: TRBJ2-5; D gene: .; CDR3 DNA: TGTGCCAGCAGCGCCTCAAGGCGGTACCAAGAGACCCAGTACTTC; CDR3 protein: CASSASRRYQETQYF
V gene: TRBV3-1; clone size: many; J gene: TRBJ2-1; D gene: TRBD2; CDR3 DNA: TGTGCCAGCACTCCGGGGGGGGCCGACAATGAGCAGTTCTTC; CDR3 protein: CASTPGGADNEQFF
V gene: TRBV20-1; clone size: many; J gene: TRBJ2-3; D gene: .; CDR3 DNA: TGCAGTGCTAGAGATCCCTCACAGGGAGGTACAGATACGCAGTATTTT; CDR3 protein: CSARDPSQGGTDTQYF
V gene: TRBV12-3/TRBV12-4; clone size: .; J gene: TRBJ2-7; D gene: TRBD1; CDR3 DNA: TGTACCAGCAGTACCGGGACAGGGGCCTACGAGCAGTACTTC; CDR3 protein: CTSSTGTGAYEQYF
V gene: TRBV5-5; clone size: many; J gene: TRBJ2-7; D gene: .; CDR3 DNA: TGTGCCAGCAGCTTGCACACCCGTCCCTACGAGCAGTACTTC; CDR3 protein: CASSLHTRPYEQYF
V gene: TRBV24-1; clone size: few; J gene: TRBJ2-2; D gene: .; CDR3 DNA: TGTGCCACCAGTGACCACTTGCACAGAATGCTGTTTTTT; CDR3 protein: CATSDHLHRMLFF
V gene: TRBV19; clone size: few; J gene: TRBJ1-5; D gene: .; CDR3 DNA: TGTGCCAGTAGTATAAGGGATTTCAATCAGCCCCAGCATTTT; CDR3 protein: CASSIRDFNQPQHF
V gene: TRBV7-3; clone size: many; J gene: TRBJ1-1; D gene: TRBD1; CDR3 DNA: TGTGCCAGCAGCTCAAACAGGGGCATCGGGACCACTGAAGCTTTCTTT; CDR3 protein: CASSSNRGIGTTEAFF
V gene: TRBV4-2; clone size: many; J gene: TRBJ2-1; D gene: .; CDR3 DNA: TGTGCCAGCAGCCAAGATCTGGGCGGGACAGAACCCTACAATGAGCAGTTCTTC; CDR3 protein: CASSQDLGGTEPYNEQFF
V gene: TRBV28; clone size: many; J gene: TRBJ2-7; D gene: .; CDR3 DNA: TGTGCCAGCAGTCCAACTAACGAGCAGTACTTC; CDR3 protein: CASSPTNEQYF
V gene: TRBV5-1; clone size: many; J gene: TRBJ2-3; D gene: TRBD2; CDR3 DNA: TGCGCCAGCAGCTTGGAATCGGGTCGGGGGGGCGGAGATACGCAGTATTTT; CDR3 protein: CASSLESGRGGGDTQYF
V gene: TRBV18; clone size: many; J gene: TRBJ2-7; D gene: TRBD1; CDR3 DNA: TGTGCCAGCTCACCACCGTCGGACAGGGCCAAGCAGTACTTC; CDR3 protein: CASSPPSDRAKQYF
V gene: TRBV7-2; clone size: many; J gene: TRBJ2-7; D gene: .; CDR3 DNA: TGTGCCAGCAGCCGGGACCCTCCCTACGAGCAGTACTTC; CDR3 protein: CASSRDPPYEQYF
V gene: TRBV5-8; clone size: many; J gene: TRBJ2-1; D gene: TRBD2; CDR3 DNA: TGTGCCAGCAGCTTGCTTCGGGAGGTGGAGAATGAGCAGTTCTTC; CDR3 protein: CASSLLREVENEQFF
V gene: TRBV20-1; clone size: many; J gene: TRBJ2-5; D gene: TRBD1; CDR3 DNA: TGCAGTGCTAGAAGGGGGCGCCTTGAGACCCAGTACTTC; CDR3 protein: CSARRGRLETQYF
V gene: TRBV29-1; clone size: many; J gene: TRBJ2-1; D gene: .; CDR3 DNA: TGCAGCGTGGGTGCGGCGACGGCGGTTCTTGGGTACAATGAGCAGTTCTTC; CDR3 protein: CSVGAATAVLGYNEQFF
V gene: TRBV7-3; clone size: many; J gene: TRBJ2-2; D gene: .; CDR3 DNA: TGTGCCAGCAGCTTGGCACTTTCGAACACCGGGGAGCTGTTTTTT; CDR3 protein: CASSLALSNTGELFF
V gene: TRBV28; clone size: few; J gene: TRBJ2-3; D gene: TRBD2; CDR3 DNA: TGTGCCAGCAGTTCGGCGGGGGAGCGGGGGTACACAGATACTCAGTATTTT; CDR3 protein: CASSSAGERGYTDTQYF
V gene: TRBV20-1; clone size: .; J gene: TRBJ1-6; D gene: .; CDR3 DNA: TGCAGTGCTAGAGAGGGCCAGGGTAATTCACCCCTCCACTTT; CDR3 protein: CSAREGQGNSPLHF
V gene: TRBV6-1; clone size: many; J gene: TRBJ1-2; D gene: .; CDR3 DNA: TGTGCCAGCAGTGAATTCGCTTGGGAACTCTATGGCTACACCTTC; CDR3 protein: CASSEFAWELYGYTF
V gene: TRBV5-8; clone size: many; J gene: TRBJ2-1; D gene: .; CDR3 DNA: TGTGCCAGCAGCCGGAAAGAAGGTTACAATGAGCAGTTCTTC; CDR3 protein: CASSRKEGYNEQFF
V gene: TRBV20-1; clone size: many; J gene: TRBJ2-5; D gene: .; CDR3 DNA: TGCAGTGCGTCCTTCAGCCGGGAGACCCAGTACTTC; CDR3 protein: CSASFSRETQYF
V gene: TRBV7-9; clone size: many; J gene: TRBJ1-2; D gene: .; CDR3 DNA: TGCGCCAGCAGTTCAACTGGAGGCTACACCTTC; CDR3 protein: CASSSTGGYTF
V gene: TRBV7-8; clone size: many; J gene: TRBJ2-7; D gene: .; CDR3 DNA: TGTGCCAGCAGCTTAGACTCATGGGGGAGTAGCGCCTACGAGCAGTACTTC; CDR3 protein: CASSLDSWGSSAYEQYF
V gene: TRBV18; clone size: many; J gene: TRBJ2-7; D gene: TRBD2; CDR3 DNA: TGTGCCAGCTCACGGGAGGGGAGGTCCTACGAGCAGTACTTC; CDR3 protein: CASSREGRSYEQYF
V gene: TRBV9; clone size: many; J gene: TRBJ2-5; D gene: .; CDR3 DNA: TGTGCCAGCAGCGTAGCAGGGCAAGAGACCCAGTACTTC; CDR3 protein: CASSVAGQETQYF
V gene: TRBV24-1; clone size: many; J gene: TRBJ2-3; D gene: .; CDR3 DNA: TGTGCCACCAGTGATCCCCCGGAGGGCACAGATACGCAGTATTTT; CDR3 protein: CATSDPPEGTDTQYF
V gene: TRBV10-3; clone size: many; J gene: TRBJ1-2; D gene: .; CDR3 DNA: TGTGCCATCAACGTGGCAGGGTATAACTATGGCTACACCTTC; CDR3 protein: CAINVAGYNYGYTF
V gene: TRBV5-4; clone size: many; J gene: TRBJ2-1; D gene: .; CDR3 DNA: TGTGCCAGCAGCCCGATCGGGGCGAATGCCTACAATGAGCAGTTCTTC; CDR3 protein: CASSPIGANAYNEQFF
V gene: TRBV30; clone size: many; J gene: TRBJ1-6; D gene: .; CDR3 DNA: TGTGCCTGGGTAGACAGGCCCAATTCACCCCTCCACTTT; CDR3 protein: CAWVDRPNSPLHF
V gene: TRBV2; clone size: many; J gene: TRBJ2-7; D gene: .; CDR3 DNA: TGTGCCAGCAGTGAAGTAATGGTTTCCTACGAGCAGTACTTC; CDR3 protein: CASSEVMVSYEQYF
V gene: TRBV5-1; clone size: .; J gene: TRBJ1-2; D gene: TRBD1; CDR3 DNA: TGCGCCAGCAGCTTCGGACAGGGGGTAAATGGCTACACCTTC; CDR3 protein: CASSFGQGVNGYTF
V gene: TRBV15; clone size: many; J gene: TRBJ2-1; D gene: .; CDR3 DNA: TGTGCCACCAACTGGAATGAGCAGTTCTTC; CDR3 protein: CATNWNEQFF